A single sample gave rise to the 24 T cell receptor beta chains below, sequenced in a study of cytomegalovirus exposure and HLA in healthy donors. A multiplex PCR was run with 60 Vbeta primers and 13 Jbeta primers. Generated by immunoSEQ multiplex PCR, the TCRdb table keeps only in-frame clones and is missing some. The sample carries 85,000 to 100,000 clones, around 77% recorded once. Material: PBMCs. All receptors derive from a man in his forties in good health and CMV-seronegative.

This clone appeared a single time. The chain recombines TRBV5-1 with TRBJ2-7; the match to TRBD2 covers 8 bases. Germline V gene data show CDR1 as SGHRS and CDR2 as YFSETQ. This CDR3 has 14 amino acids. Trimming cost V 1 base and J 6 bases; bases outside gene matches: 6. CDR3 coding DNA: TGCGCCAGCAGCTTGCGGGGAGCGGGGGTCGAGCAGTACTTC. It yields the protein CASSLRGAGVEQYF.

This clone was observed a few times. The chain is built from TRBV10-2 and TRBJ1-4; 7 bases agree with TRBD1. This CDR3 comprises 14 residues. Germline lookup yields CDR1 WSHSY and CDR2 SAAADI. The trim removed 2 bases at V and 5 bases at J, leaving 2 bases unmatched. CDR3 in DNA: TGCGCCAGCAGTGAGGACAGGGTCAATGAAAAACTGTTTTTT. Translated: CASSEDRVNEKLFF.

This rearrangement joins TRBV6-5 to TRBJ1-2; possibly TRBD1 for D (6 bases). The germline V and J ends were trimmed by 0 bases and 3 bases, with 14 bases remaining between them. The CDR3 contains 16 residues. Germline CDR1 is MNHEY and CDR2 is SVGAGI. The CDR3 bases are TGTGCCAGCAGTTACTCGTACAGGGAGGGGGACTATGGCTACACCTTC. Encoded protein: CASSYSYREGDYGYTF.

The CDR3 protein is CASSRTSGEQYF. CDR3 DNA: TGTGCCAGCAGTAGGACTAGCGGGGAGCAGTACTTC. The chain combines TRBV27 with TRBJ2-7; 11 bases are a match to TRBD2. Per the germline V gene, CDR1 is MNHEY and CDR2 is SMNVEV (reference sequence). CDR3 length: 12 amino acids. Trimming at V came to 5 bases and at J to 7 bases, leaving 1 base not matched to a gene.

Only a few counts were recorded for this clone. This chain connects TRBV6-6 to TRBJ1-2; 9 nucleotides line up with TRBD1. The CDR3 is made up of 13 amino acids. With 5 bases clipped from V and 8 bases from J, the junction kept 6 bases outside the gene matches. The germline CDR1 and CDR2 sequences are MNHNY and SVGAGI (reference sequence). CDR3 nucleotide sequence: TGTGCCAGCAGTAAACTACAGGGGGCAGGCTACACCTTC. Translation: CASSKLQGAGYTF.

The sample holds one count of this clone. The chain is built from TRBV19 and TRBJ2-7; 11 bases fit TRBD2. Germline values: CDR1 LNHDA, CDR2 SQIVND (reference sequence). The junction had 7 bases not matched to a gene; V was cut back by 5 bases and J by 10 bases. The CDR3 loop spans 13 amino acids. The chain's CDR3 is CASSPGTSGIQYF. The CDR3 DNA sequence: TGTGCCAGTAGTCCTGGGACTAGCGGCATACAGTACTTC.

This chain's CDR3 is CASKETEDGSNQPQHF. Written as DNA, the CDR3 is TGTGCCAGCAAGGAAACGGAGGATGGGAGCAATCAGCCCCAGCATTTT. The chain uses TRBV2 and TRBJ1-5; no clear D. This CDR3 has 16 residues. Trimming left V 7 bases short and J 1 base short, with 17 bases between. From germline, CDR1 is SNHLY and CDR2 FYNNEI.

The chain joins TRBV25-1 to TRBJ2-2; 8 nucleotides align to TRBD2. Germline V lookup: CDR1 MGHDK, CDR2 SYGVNS. This CDR3 region has 15 residues. V lost 6 bases to trimming and J lost 7 bases; unmatched junction nucleotides: 10. As DNA, the CDR3 is TGTGCCAGCAGAGCGTCTAGCGGGTCGCGCGGGGAGCTGTTTTTT. Translation: CASRASSGSRGELFF.

The DNA for the CDR3 is TGTGCCAGCAGCTTAGGGGTAGTTGGCGGTAGCTCCTACAATGAGCAGTTCTTC. Protein sequence: CASSLGVVGGSSYNEQFF. V gene TRBV7-9 combines with J gene TRBJ2-1; D remains ambiguous. CDR3 length: 18 residues. CDR1 and CDR2 (germline): SEHNR, FQNEAQ (reference sequence). V was shortened by 1 base and J by 0 bases, with 16 bases between the two germline ends.

The genes are TRBV7-9 and TRBJ1-6; D possibly corresponds to TRBD1 (5 bases). The CDR3 runs to 16 residues. Trimming stripped 0 bases from V and 7 bases from J, with 13 bases between. Germline values: CDR1 SEHNR, CDR2 FQNEAQ (reference sequence). CDR3 sequence (DNA): TGTGCCAGCAGCTTAGCGGCAGGGCGAGGCAATTCACCCCTCCACTTT. It codes for CASSLAAGRGNSPLHF.

There are a few counts of this clone. This chain links TRBV11-2 with TRBJ2-5, with a tentative D call TRBD1 (6 bases). Germline CDR1 SGHAT, CDR2 FQNNGV. The CDR3 sequence is 12 residues long. V shed 3 bases and J shed 4 bases, with 6 bases lying between them. The chain's CDR3 is CASSFRGETQYF. The CDR3 coding sequence is TGTGCCAGCAGCTTCAGGGGAGAGACCCAGTACTTC.

The V and J genes are TRBV2 and TRBJ1-5; no reliable D call. Germline V gene lookup returns CDR1 SNHLY and CDR2 FYNNEI. V was trimmed by 1 base and J by 9 bases, leaving 10 bases between them. The CDR3 loop spans 13 amino acids. The CDR3 coding sequence is TGTGCCAGCAGTGAAGAAGAGGTGAGGCCCCAGCATTTT. Residues: CASSEEEVRPQHF.

The V and J genes are TRBV19 and TRBJ2-1; D is perhaps TRBD2 (7 bases). The V end lost 6 bases, the J end lost 6 bases, and 18 bases lay between the germline ends. The germline V gene encodes CDR1 LNHDA and CDR2 SQIVND (reference sequence). There are 15 residues in the CDR3. CDR3 in amino acids: CASRSLGGGINEQFF. In DNA form, the CDR3 reads TGTGCCAGTAGGTCCTTGGGGGGGGGCATCAATGAGCAGTTCTTC.

The sample holds many counts of this clone. V and J are TRBV10-3 and TRBJ2-1, with TRBD2 matching over 12 bases. V dropped 6 bases and J dropped 3; count of bases not matched to a gene: 3. Germline values: CDR1 ENHRY, CDR2 SYGVKD. This CDR3 comprises 15 residues. CDR3 loop: CAIRTSGSRYNEQFF. The DNA for the CDR3 is TGTGCCATCAGGACTAGCGGGAGCCGCTACAATGAGCAGTTCTTC.

The J gene is TRBJ2-5, the V gene TRBV11-2; TRBD1 agrees at 10 bases. V was pared by 5 bases and J by 5 bases, with 2 bases of the junction left unmatched. Germline loops: CDR1 SGHAT, CDR2 FQNNGV. The CDR3 runs to 13 residues. In DNA form, the CDR3 reads TGTGCCAGCAGCCCGGACAGGGGGGAGACCCAGTACTTC. This sequence encodes CASSPDRGETQYF.

The chain is built from TRBV11-2 and TRBJ2-7; TRBD2 matches 10 bases. CDR1 and CDR2 (germline): SGHAT, FQNNGV. Trimming at V came to 5 bases and at J to 2 bases, leaving 12 bases not matched to a gene. The CDR3 totals 17 residues. The CDR3 nucleotides read TGTGCCAGCAGCGATCAAGTTCTAGCGGGAGTAACCTACGAGCAGTACTTC. Protein product: CASSDQVLAGVTYEQYF.

This clone showed up just a few times. The V and J genes are TRBV6-1 and TRBJ2-7, with TRBD2 identical over 7 bases. With 1 base clipped from V and 3 bases from J, the junction kept 6 bases outside the gene matches. CDR1 and CDR2 from the germline V gene are MNHNS and SASEGT. The CDR3 length is 15 residues. The CDR3 sequence: CASSEGSRGNYEQYF. For the CDR3, the DNA is TGTGCCAGCAGTGAAGGTTCGCGGGGGAACTACGAGCAGTACTTC.

The rearrangement joins TRBV7-8 to TRBJ1-4; tentative D call: TRBD1 (6 bases). Per germline, CDR1 SGHVS and CDR2 FQNEAQ. V gave up 5 bases and J gave up 2 bases, with 21 bases separating them. This CDR3 is 18 amino acids long. CDR3 DNA: TGTGCCAGCAGCCCAAACCGAGACAGGATCAGCACTAATGAAAAACTGTTTTTT. This codes for CASSPNRDRISTNEKLFF.

This sequence joins TRBV4-1 and TRBJ2-1; TRBD2 agrees at 8 bases. The V and J ends lost 9 bases and 7 bases, in that order; junction bases with no gene match: 17. CDR3 size: 16 residues. Per germline, CDR1 MGHRA and CDR2 YSYEKL. This CDR3 reads CASNVAGTRVRNEQFF. CDR3 DNA: TGCGCCAGTAACGTCGCCGGGACTAGGGTACGAAATGAGCAGTTCTTC.

The chain links TRBV18 to TRBJ2-2, with 9 bases that match TRBD1. The ends lost 2 bases at V and 4 bases at J; junction bases unmatched: 8. This CDR3 region has 17 residues. The germline CDR1 and CDR2 sequences are KGHSH and LQKENI. DNA for the CDR3: TGTGCCAGCTCACCAGGAACAGGGGGCGCCGGCACCGGGGAGCTGTTTTTT. Its protein product is CASSPGTGGAGTGELFF.

V is TRBV30 and J is TRBJ1-1; the D gene is possibly TRBD1 (5 bases). V was cut by 0 bases and J by 1 base, with 9 bases left in between. This CDR3 has 14 amino acids. Germline CDR1 GTSNPN, CDR2 SVGIG (reference sequence). CDR3 coding DNA: TGTGCCTGGAGTGTGGGACTTACGAACACTGAAGCTTTCTTT. This encodes CAWSVGLTNTEAFF.

The rearrangement joins TRBV21-1 to TRBJ1-5; TRBD1, the D gene given by the table, was not confirmed from the DNA. TRBV21-1 constitutes a pseudogene. This CDR3 region has 16 residues. The CDR3 bases are TGTGCCAGCAGCAAAGTGAACAGGGGGTGGAATCAGCCCCAGCATTTT. This codes for CASSKVNRGWNQPQHF.

This clone came up a few times. The CDR3 is CASSFPQSYNEQFF. The CDR3, as DNA: TGTGCCAGCAGCTTTCCCCAATCCTACAATGAGCAGTTCTTC. This chain links TRBV5-6 with TRBJ2-1; D is uncertain. This CDR3 comprises 14 residues. The V gene lost 2 bases and the J gene lost 1 base, with 7 bases spanning the gap. The germline V gene has CDR1 SGHDT and CDR2 YYEEEE.

This chain uses TRBV10-3 with TRBJ1-1; D possibly corresponds to TRBD1 (6 bases). CDR1 is ENHRY, CDR2 SYGVKD, per germline. The V end lost 3 bases, the J end lost 2 bases, and 10 bases lay between the germline ends. This CDR3 is 14 amino acids long. Here the CDR3 reads CAISDNRANTEAFF. DNA of the CDR3: TGTGCCATCAGTGACAACAGGGCAAACACTGAAGCTTTCTTT.